This is a list of T cell receptor beta chains from one sample in a study of OX40 agonist ivuxolimab in advanced cancers. Data came from immunoSEQ multiplex PCR; TCRdb stores just in-frame clones and leaves some out. Among tens of thousands of clones listed, 75% to 90% were seen once. This sample comprised CD4+ or CD8+ T cells sorted from blood, obtained in a trial of the OX40 agonist ivuxolimab. Receptor source: an adult with an advanced solid tumor such as melanoma, head and neck, liver or kidney cancer. CDR3s leave out the opening cysteine and the closing phenylalanine or tryptophan.

V gene,J gene,CDR3 protein
TRBV11-2,TRBJ1-4,ASSFKRDRLEKLF
TRBV6-7,TRBJ2-3,ARSSDRDRGGDTQY
TRBV19,TRBJ2-2,ASSVGQGANTGELF
TRBV27,TRBJ1-2,ASSLNWDRGYGYT
TRBV29-1,TRBJ1-1,SVLGGWPKNTEAF
TRBV10-3,TRBJ1-1,AISEPQGGSDTEAF
TRBV18,TRBJ2-5,ASSRRETQY
TRBV5-1,TRBJ2-7,ASSSQGYEQY
TRBV6-1,TRBJ1-1,ASTRVLNTEAF
TRBV19,TRBJ1-5,ASSIDGQGQGYQPQH
TRBV23-1,TRBJ1-1,ASRQTGAKKNTEAF
TRBV6-5,TRBJ2-7,ASRQQGSSYEQY
TRBV25-1,TRBJ2-3,ASSDHGVGAVTQY
TRBV7-3,TRBJ2-2,ASSLLSRVANTGELF
TRBV7-3,TRBJ2-5,ASSPASAGTGLKTQY
TRBV18,TRBJ2-7,ASSATGEQY
TRBV7-6,TRBJ2-1,ASSFRTSVSYNEQF